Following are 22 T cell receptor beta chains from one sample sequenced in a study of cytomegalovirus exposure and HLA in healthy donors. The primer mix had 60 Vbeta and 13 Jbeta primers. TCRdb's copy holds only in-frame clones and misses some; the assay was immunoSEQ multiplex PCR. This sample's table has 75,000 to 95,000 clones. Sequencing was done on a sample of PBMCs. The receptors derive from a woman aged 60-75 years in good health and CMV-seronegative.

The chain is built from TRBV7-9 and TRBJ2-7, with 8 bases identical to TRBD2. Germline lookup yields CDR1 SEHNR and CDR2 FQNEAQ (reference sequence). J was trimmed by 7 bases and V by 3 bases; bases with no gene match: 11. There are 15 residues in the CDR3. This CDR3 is CASSFRAGGLLEQYF. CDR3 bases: TGTGCCAGCAGCTTTAGGGCGGGAGGCCTCCTGGAGCAGTACTTC.

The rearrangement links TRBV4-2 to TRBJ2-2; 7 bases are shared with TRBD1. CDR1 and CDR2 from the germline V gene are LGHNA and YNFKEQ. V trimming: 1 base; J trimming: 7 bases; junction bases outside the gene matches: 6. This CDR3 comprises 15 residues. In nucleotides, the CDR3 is TGTGCCAGCAGCCAAGGCAGGGGGTATAGCGGGGAGCTGTTTTTT. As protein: CASSQGRGYSGELFF.

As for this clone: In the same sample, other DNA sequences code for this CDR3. CDR3 region: CASSITGQETQYF. In nucleotides, the CDR3 is TGTGCCAGTAGTATAACGGGCCAAGAGACCCAGTACTTC. The rearrangement uses TRBV19 and TRBJ2-5; unclear D gene. The V gene lost 2 bases and the J gene lost 1 base, with 5 bases spanning the gap. The CDR3 is 13 amino acids. The germline V gene encodes CDR1 LNHDA and CDR2 SQIVND (reference sequence).

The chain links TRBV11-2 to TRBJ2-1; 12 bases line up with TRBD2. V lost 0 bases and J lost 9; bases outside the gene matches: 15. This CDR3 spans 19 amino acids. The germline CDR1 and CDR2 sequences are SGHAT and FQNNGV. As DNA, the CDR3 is TGTGCCAGCAGCTTAGAGGGTCGGGCTAGCGGGAGGGCCAGGGTTGAGCAGTTCTTC. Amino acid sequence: CASSLEGRASGRARVEQFF.

CDR3 sequence reads: CASSKQDLGYGYTF. CDR3 nucleotides: TGTGCCAGCAGTAAACAGGATCTGGGGTATGGCTACACCTTC. The V and J genes are TRBV2 and TRBJ1-2; TRBD1 might be the D (5 bases). V lost 5 bases, J lost 5 bases, and 15 bases lay in between. Germline CDR1 reads SNHLY; CDR2 reads FYNNEI. The CDR3 covers 14 residues.

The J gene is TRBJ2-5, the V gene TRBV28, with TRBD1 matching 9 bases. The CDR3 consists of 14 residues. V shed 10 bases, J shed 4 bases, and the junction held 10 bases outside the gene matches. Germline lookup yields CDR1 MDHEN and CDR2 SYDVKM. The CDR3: CAITTGGMGETQYF. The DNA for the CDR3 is TGTGCCATCACGACAGGGGGAATGGGAGAGACCCAGTACTTC. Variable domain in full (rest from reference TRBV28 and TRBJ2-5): DVKVTQSSRYLVKRTGEKVFLECVQDMDHENMFWYRQDPGLGLRLIYFSYDVKMKEKGDIPEGYSVSREKKERFSLILESASTNQTSMYLCAITTGGMGETQYFGPGTRLLVL.

The CDR3 DNA sequence: TGCAGTGGGGACAGGGATTACGAGCAGTACTTC. This sequence encodes CSGDRDYEQYF. V usage is TRBV20-1 and J usage is TRBJ2-7; 9 positions match TRBD1. The CDR3 has 11 residues. V was pared by 7 bases and J by 4 bases, with 2 bases of the junction left unmatched. Germline V lookup: CDR1 DFQATT, CDR2 SNEGSKA (reference sequence).

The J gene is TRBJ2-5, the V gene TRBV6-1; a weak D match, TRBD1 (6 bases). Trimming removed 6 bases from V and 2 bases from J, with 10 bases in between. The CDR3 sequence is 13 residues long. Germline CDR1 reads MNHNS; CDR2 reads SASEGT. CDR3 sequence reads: CASSPTGQETQYF. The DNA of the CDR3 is TGTGCCAGCAGCCCGACAGGACAAGAGACCCAGTACTTC.

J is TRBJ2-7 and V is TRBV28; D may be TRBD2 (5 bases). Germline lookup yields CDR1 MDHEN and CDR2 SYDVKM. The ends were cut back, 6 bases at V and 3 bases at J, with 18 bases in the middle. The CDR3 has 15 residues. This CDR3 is CASRPPLANSYEQYF. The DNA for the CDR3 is TGTGCCAGCAGACCTCCCTTAGCGAATAGCTACGAGCAGTACTTC.

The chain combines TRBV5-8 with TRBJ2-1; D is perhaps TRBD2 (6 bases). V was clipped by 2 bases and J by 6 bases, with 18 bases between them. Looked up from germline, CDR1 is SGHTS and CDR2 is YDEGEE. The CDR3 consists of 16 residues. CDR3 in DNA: TGTGCCAGCAGCTTTGAGGGGAGGTCGTCTATCAATGAGCAGTTCTTC. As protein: CASSFEGRSSINEQFF.

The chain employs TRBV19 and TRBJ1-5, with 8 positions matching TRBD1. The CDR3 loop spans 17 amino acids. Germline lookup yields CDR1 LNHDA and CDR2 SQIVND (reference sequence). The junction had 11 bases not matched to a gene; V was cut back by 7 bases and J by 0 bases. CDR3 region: CASTSRDRTLSNQPQHF. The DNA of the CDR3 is TGTGCCAGTACCTCCAGGGACAGGACACTTAGCAATCAGCCCCAGCATTTT.

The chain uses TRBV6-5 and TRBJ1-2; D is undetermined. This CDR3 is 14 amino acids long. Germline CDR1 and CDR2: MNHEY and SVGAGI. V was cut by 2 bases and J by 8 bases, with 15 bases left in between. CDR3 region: CASSYLNSGSGYTF. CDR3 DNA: TGTGCCAGCAGTTACCTCAATTCAGGTTCCGGCTACACCTTC.

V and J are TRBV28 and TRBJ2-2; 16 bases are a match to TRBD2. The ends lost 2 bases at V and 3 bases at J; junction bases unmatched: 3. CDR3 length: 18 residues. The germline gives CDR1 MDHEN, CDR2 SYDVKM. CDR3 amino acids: CASSLPGLAGGHTGELFF. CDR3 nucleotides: TGTGCCAGCAGTTTACCGGGACTAGCGGGAGGGCACACCGGGGAGCTGTTTTTT.

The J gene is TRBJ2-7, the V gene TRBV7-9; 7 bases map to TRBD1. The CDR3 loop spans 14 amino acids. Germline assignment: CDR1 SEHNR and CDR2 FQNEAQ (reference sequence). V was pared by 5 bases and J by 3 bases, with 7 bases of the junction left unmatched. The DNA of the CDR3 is TGTGCCAGCAGCCCCGGACAGGACAGCTACGAGCAGTACTTC. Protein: CASSPGQDSYEQYF.

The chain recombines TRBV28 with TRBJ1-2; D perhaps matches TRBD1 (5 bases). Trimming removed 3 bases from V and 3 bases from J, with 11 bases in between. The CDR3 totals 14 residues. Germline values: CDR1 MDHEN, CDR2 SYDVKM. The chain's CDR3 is CASSFGQGHYGYTF. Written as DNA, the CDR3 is TGTGCCAGCAGTTTTGGCCAGGGCCACTATGGCTACACCTTC.

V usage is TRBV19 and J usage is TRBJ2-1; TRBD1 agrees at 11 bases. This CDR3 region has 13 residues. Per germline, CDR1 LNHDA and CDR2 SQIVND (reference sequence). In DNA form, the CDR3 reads TGTGCTACCGGGACAGGGGGGCTCGGTGAGCAGTTCTTC. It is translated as CATGTGGLGEQFF.

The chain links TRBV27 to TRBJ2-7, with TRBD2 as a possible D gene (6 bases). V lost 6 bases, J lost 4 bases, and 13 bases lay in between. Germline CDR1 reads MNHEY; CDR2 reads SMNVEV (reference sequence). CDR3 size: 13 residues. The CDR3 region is CASRSLRGYEQYF. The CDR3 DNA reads TGTGCCAGCAGGTCTCTGCGGGGTTACGAGCAGTACTTC.

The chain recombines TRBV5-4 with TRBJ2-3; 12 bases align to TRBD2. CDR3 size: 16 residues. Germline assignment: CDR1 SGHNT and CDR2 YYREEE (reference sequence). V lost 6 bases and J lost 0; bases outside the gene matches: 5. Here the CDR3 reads CASTTSGRPSTDTQYF. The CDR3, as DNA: TGTGCCAGCACTACTAGCGGGAGGCCTAGCACAGATACGCAGTATTTT.

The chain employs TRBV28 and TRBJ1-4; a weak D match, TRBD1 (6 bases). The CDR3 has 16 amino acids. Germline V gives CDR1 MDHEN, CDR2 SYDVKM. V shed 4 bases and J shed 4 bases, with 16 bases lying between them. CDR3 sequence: CASSSLDSFINEKLFF. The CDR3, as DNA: TGTGCCAGCAGTTCCCTGGACAGCTTTATTAATGAAAAACTGTTTTTT.

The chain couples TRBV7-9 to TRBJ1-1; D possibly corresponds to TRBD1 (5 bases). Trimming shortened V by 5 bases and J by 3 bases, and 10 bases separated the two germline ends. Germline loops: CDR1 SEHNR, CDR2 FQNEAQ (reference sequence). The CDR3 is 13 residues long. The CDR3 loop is CASSLTGDTEAFF. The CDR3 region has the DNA TGTGCCAGCAGCCTAACAGGTGACACTGAAGCTTTCTTT.

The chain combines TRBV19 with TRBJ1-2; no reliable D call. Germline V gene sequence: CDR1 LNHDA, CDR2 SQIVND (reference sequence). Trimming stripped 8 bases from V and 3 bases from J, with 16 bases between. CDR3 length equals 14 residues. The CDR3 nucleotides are TGTGCCAGTGGCTACGCGGCGGGCGACTATGGCTACACCTTC. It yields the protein CASGYAAGDYGYTF.

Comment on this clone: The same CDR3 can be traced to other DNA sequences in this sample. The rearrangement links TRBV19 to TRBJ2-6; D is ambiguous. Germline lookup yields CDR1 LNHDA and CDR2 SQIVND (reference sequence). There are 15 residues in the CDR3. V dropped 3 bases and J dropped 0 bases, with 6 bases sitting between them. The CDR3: CASSIPSSGANVLTF. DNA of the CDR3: TGTGCCAGTAGTATCCCGAGCTCTGGGGCCAACGTCCTGACTTTC.